The next 27 T cell receptor beta chains were all read from a single sample in a study of blood T cell repertoires in COVID-19. The method was immunoSEQ multiplex PCR; TCRdb's version includes in-frame clones alone and lacks a portion of them. The sample has 50,000 to 55,000 clones, under 90% seen once. The sequenced material came from peripheral blood. The receptor source for this set is a man between 65 and 85 years old with acute or convalescent COVID-19.

This clone was detected a few times. The gene calls are TRBV10-3 and TRBJ1-1; D is unclear. The CDR3 is 13 residues long. V was pared by 3 bases and J by 0 bases, with 5 bases between. CDR1 is ENHRY and CDR2 is SYGVKD in the germline V gene. CDR3 residues: CAISDQVNTEAFF. CDR3 coding DNA: TGTGCCATCAGTGATCAGGTGAACACTGAAGCTTTCTTT.

The rearrangement uses TRBV4-2 and TRBJ2-5; tentative D call: TRBD2 (5 bases). The CDR3 has 16 amino acids. Germline CDR1 and CDR2: LGHNA and YNFKEQ. Trimming cost V 0 bases and J 4 bases, with 15 bases left between them. The CDR3 sequence is CASSQDRPMGRETQYF. The DNA for the CDR3 is TGTGCCAGCAGCCAAGATCGGCCAATGGGGAGAGAGACCCAGTACTTC.

V is TRBV27 and J is TRBJ1-2, with a tentative D call TRBD1 (5 bases). The CDR3 length is 17 residues. V lost 5 bases and J 1 base, leaving 20 bases between the germline ends. The germline CDR1 and CDR2 sequences are MNHEY and SMNVEV (reference sequence). The CDR3 reads CASSSLQARGGNYGYTF. CDR3 sequence (DNA): TGTGCCAGCAGTAGTCTTCAGGCCCGGGGGGGTAACTATGGCTACACCTTC.

The chain employs TRBV6-2 or TRBV6-3 and TRBJ2-7; 9 nucleotides agree with TRBD1. Germline trimming cut 6 bases from V and 5 bases from J; bases unmatched to any gene: 5. Germline loops: CDR1 MNHEY, CDR2 SVGEGT. CDR3 size: 13 residues. DNA of the CDR3: TGTGCCAGCAGCACCCGACAGGGGGACGAGCAGTACGTC. Translation gives CASSTRQGDEQYV.

V usage is TRBV28 and J usage is TRBJ1-1; D unresolved. The CDR3 loop spans 12 amino acids. With 8 bases removed from V and 3 bases from J, the gap between germline ends came to 10 bases. Per germline, CDR1 MDHEN and CDR2 SYDVKM. This CDR3 is CASATDYTEAFF. The CDR3 region has the DNA TGTGCCAGCGCCACTGATTACACTGAAGCTTTCTTT. Together with reference TRBV28 and TRBJ1-1, the CDR3 gives the full variable domain: DVKVTQSSRYLVKRTGEKVFLECVQDMDHENMFWYRQDPGLGLRLIYFSYDVKMKEKGDIPEGYSVSREKKERFSLILESASTNQTSMYLCASATDYTEAFFGQGTRLTVV.

The V call is TRBV24-1, the J call TRBJ2-5; D gene ambiguous. Germline loops: CDR1 KGHDR, CDR2 SFDVKD. The ends were cut back, 0 bases at V and 3 bases at J, with 7 bases in the middle. This CDR3 comprises 14 residues. The CDR3 region has the DNA TGTGCCACCAGTGATTTGAGCCTTAAAGAGACCCAGTACTTC. Amino acids: CATSDLSLKETQYF.

The rearrangement uses TRBV5-5 and TRBJ1-1, with D uncertain. This CDR3 has 14 residues. From germline, CDR1 is SGHKS and CDR2 YYEKEE (reference sequence). V lost 1 base to trimming and J lost 0 bases, with 7 bases between them. The CDR3 loop reads CASSLQRMNTEAFF. The CDR3 nucleotides read TGTGCCAGCAGCTTGCAGAGGATGAACACTGAAGCTTTCTTT.

The rearrangement links TRBV28 to TRBJ2-1, with 10 bases matching TRBD2. V gave up 5 bases and J gave up 0 bases; unmatched junction bases: 1. The germline CDR1 and CDR2 sequences are MDHEN and SYDVKM. The CDR3 sequence is 15 residues long. The CDR3: CASSSGGASYNEQFF. The CDR3 region has the DNA TGTGCCAGCAGTAGCGGGGGGGCCTCCTACAATGAGCAGTTCTTC.

The V gene is TRBV4-3, the J gene TRBJ2-7; TRBD1 might be the D (5 bases). CDR3 length: 16 residues. The germline V gene has CDR1 LGHNA and CDR2 YSLEER. The V and J ends lost 2 bases and 2 bases respectively, with 16 bases between them. The CDR3 region has the DNA TGCGCCAGCAGCCAAAATTTTGCCAGGGTTACCTACGAGCAGTACTTC. As protein: CASSQNFARVTYEQYF.

The rearrangement links TRBV9 to TRBJ2-3; 7 bases are shared with TRBD2. After removal of 3 bases from V and 2 bases from J, the junction contained 6 bases not matched to a gene. The CDR3 runs 15 residues. Germline V gene lookup returns CDR1 SGDLS and CDR2 YYNGEE. The CDR3: CASSASSGTTDTQYF. The CDR3 region has the DNA TGTGCCAGCAGCGCCTCTAGCGGAACCACAGATACGCAGTATTTT.

The V call is TRBV27, the J call TRBJ1-1; D unresolved. The V and J ends lost 10 bases and 1 base respectively, with 13 bases between them. Germline loops: CDR1 MNHEY, CDR2 SMNVEV (reference sequence). The CDR3 is 13 residues long. The CDR3 DNA sequence: TGTGCCAACCCCGAGGAGGAGAACACTGAAGCTTTCTTT. Protein: CANPEEENTEAFF.

The V and J genes are TRBV20-1 and TRBJ2-3, with a possible D match to TRBD2 (6 bases). V lost 6 bases and J 2 bases, leaving 21 bases between the germline ends. The CDR3 sequence is 16 residues long. Germline CDR1 DFQATT, CDR2 SNEGSKA (reference sequence). The CDR3 loop reads CSASPSLTGVTDTQYF. DNA of the CDR3: TGCAGTGCAAGTCCCTCCCTTACGGGAGTCACAGATACGCAGTATTTT.

This clone was detected once. This sequence joins TRBV5-6 and TRBJ1-1; TRBD1 matches at 11 bases. The CDR3 loop spans 15 amino acids. Trimming took 4 bases from V and 4 from J; bases not matched to a gene: 6. Germline V lookup: CDR1 SGHDT, CDR2 YYEEEE. CDR3 DNA sequence: TGTGCCAGCAGCCGGACAGGGGGCGGTATCACTGAAGCTTTCTTT. It translates to CASSRTGGGITEAFF.

The V and J genes are TRBV28 and TRBJ1-4; 7 bases agree with TRBD1. CDR3 length: 13 residues. The germline gives CDR1 MDHEN, CDR2 SYDVKM. V lost 1 base, J lost 7 bases, and 0 bases stayed unmatched. The CDR3 sequence is CASSLSGGEKLFF. The CDR3, as DNA: TGTGCCAGCAGTTTATCAGGGGGTGAAAAACTGTTTTTT.

V is TRBV4-3 and J is TRBJ2-2; a weak D match, TRBD2 (6 bases). Germline V gene data show CDR1 as LGHNA and CDR2 as YSLEER. V lost 1 base, J lost 4 bases, and 10 bases lay in between. There are 15 residues in the CDR3. This CDR3 is CASSQGLEPTGELFF. CDR3 coding DNA: TGCGCCAGCAGCCAAGGACTAGAGCCCACCGGGGAGCTGTTTTTT.

The sample holds one count of this clone. J is TRBJ1-5 and V is TRBV6-6, with D hard to call. Germline-derived CDR1 and CDR2 are MNHNY and SVGAGI (reference sequence). Trimming pared 5 bases from V and 12 bases from J, leaving 11 bases between. This CDR3 comprises 11 residues. CDR3 in DNA: TGTGCCAGCAGTCGACAAGGACTCCAGCATTTT. This sequence encodes CASSRQGLQHF.

The CDR3, as DNA: TGCGCCAGCAGCCAAGATAGTGCTAATTCACCCCTCCACTTT. It yields the protein CASSQDSANSPLHF. This chain uses TRBV4-3 with TRBJ1-6; D is ambiguous. This CDR3 is built from 14 residues. Between the trimmed V and J ends, which lost 0 bases and 6 bases, there was a span of 6 bases. Germline V gene lookup returns CDR1 LGHNA and CDR2 YSLEER.

This sequence joins TRBV6-4 and TRBJ2-1; D is ambiguous. Germline V lookup: CDR1 MRHNA, CDR2 SNTAGT. The CDR3 runs to 13 residues. Trimming shortened V by 4 bases and J by 2 bases, and 6 bases separated the two germline ends. CDR3 in DNA: TGTGCCAGCAGTGTTTATCCCTACAATGAGCAGTTCTTC. The encoded protein is CASSVYPYNEQFF.

The chain couples TRBV6-4 to TRBJ1-1; a weak D match, TRBD1 (6 bases). The CDR3 runs to 15 residues. Germline V CDR1 and CDR2: MRHNA, SNTAGT. V was clipped by 5 bases and J by 1 base, with 14 bases between them. CDR3 region: CASSPTGGGNTEAFF. CDR3 DNA sequence: TGTGCCAGCAGTCCTACGGGAGGGGGGAACACTGAAGCTTTCTTT.

The chain carries TRBV28 and TRBJ1-2, with D tentatively TRBD1 (6 bases). Between the trimmed V and J ends, which lost 5 bases and 7 bases, there was a span of 11 bases. Looked up from germline, CDR1 is MDHEN and CDR2 is SYDVKM. The CDR3 length is 12 residues. The CDR3 DNA reads TGTGCCAGCAGTGATTACAGGGTTGGCTACACCTTC. This codes for CASSDYRVGYTF.

This sequence joins TRBV28 and TRBJ1-5; D ambiguous. Germline values: CDR1 MDHEN, CDR2 SYDVKM. V lost 6 bases to trimming and J lost 2 bases, with 14 bases between them. This CDR3 spans 15 amino acids. The CDR3 bases are TGTGCCAGCAGACGCCCCGGTGGTGGCAATCAGCCCCAGCATTTT. This gives the protein CASRRPGGGNQPQHF.

The chain employs TRBV18 and TRBJ1-3; TRBD1 might be the D (6 bases). Trimming took off 8 bases at V and 0 bases at J, with 17 bases between the two ends. There are 16 residues in the CDR3. Germline-derived CDR1 and CDR2 are KGHSH and LQKENI. CDR3 in amino acids: CASAPGGPPSGNTIYF. CDR3 DNA: TGTGCCAGCGCGCCCGGGGGGCCGCCCTCTGGAAACACCATATATTTT.

The chain employs TRBV11-3 and TRBJ2-7; 8 bases line up with TRBD2. The ends lost 5 bases at V and 3 bases at J; junction bases unmatched: 3. The CDR3 sequence is 13 residues long. The germline V gene has CDR1 SGHNT and CDR2 YENEEA. The CDR3 region is CASSAGTSYEQYF. CDR3 DNA sequence: TGTGCCAGCAGCGCCGGGACTAGCTACGAGCAGTACTTC.

J is TRBJ1-1 and V is TRBV19, with 8 bases that match TRBD1. The germline V gene encodes CDR1 LNHDA and CDR2 SQIVND (reference sequence). The length of the CDR3 is 14 residues. V trimming: 6 bases; J trimming: 0 bases; junction bases outside the gene matches: 3. CDR3 coding DNA: TGTGCCAGTAGGCCGGACAGGGTGAACACTGAAGCTTTCTTT. As protein: CASRPDRVNTEAFF.

J is TRBJ1-6 and V is TRBV6-2 or TRBV6-3, with D possibly matching TRBD1 (5 bases). This CDR3 spans 18 amino acids. The germline V gene has CDR1 MNHEY and CDR2 SVGEGT. The V end was cut by 0 bases, the J end by 0 bases, with 12 bases between. The CDR3 DNA reads TGTGCCAGCAGTTACTCACAGGCGGATAACTCCTATAATTCACCCCTCCACTTT. Its protein is CASSYSQADNSYNSPLHF.

This clone has just one count. The chain is built from TRBV9 and TRBJ1-1, with TRBD1 identical over 10 bases. The CDR3 has 16 residues. The V segment lost 4 bases and the J segment 4 bases; nucleotides outside the gene matches: 10. Germline CDR1 is SGDLS and CDR2 is YYNGEE. CDR3 sequence reads: CASSSKPGQGSTEAFF. CDR3 DNA: TGTGCCAGCAGCTCAAAACCGGGACAGGGGAGCACTGAAGCTTTCTTT.

The chain has TRBV5-8 and TRBJ1-5; a weak D match, TRBD1 (6 bases). Germline V gene lookup returns CDR1 SGHTS and CDR2 YDEGEE. Trimming stripped 2 bases from V and 5 bases from J, with 17 bases between. The CDR3 extends over 16 amino acids. CDR3 nucleotide sequence: TGTGCCAGCAGCTTCATTGGGTCGGGGGGGCATCAGCCCCAGCATTTT. Its translation: CASSFIGSGGHQPQHF.